This T cell receptor (beta chain) stems from a study of blood T cells in healthy people across ages. A second roughly 7 to 11 cycle PCR used barcoded and J-beta primers. TCRdb passed the 5' RACE reads through MiXCR, listing each CDR3 protein once. The sample carries about 1.1 million distinct CDR3 sequences, 35% to 40% recorded once. The CDR3 has 12 amino acids. Germline V gene sequence: CDR1 SGHDT, CDR2 YYEEEE. This chain joins TRBV5-6 and TRBJ2-4; D is perhaps TRBD2 (5 bases). The J call may not be correct, given that the DNA end is closer to TRBJ2-7. The sequence was obtained from a man younger than 35 in good health. Sequenced material: blood. In DNA, the CDR3 is TGTGCCAGCAGCTCGGGGATCGACGAGCAGTACTTC. Amino acid sequence: CASSSGIDEQYF.